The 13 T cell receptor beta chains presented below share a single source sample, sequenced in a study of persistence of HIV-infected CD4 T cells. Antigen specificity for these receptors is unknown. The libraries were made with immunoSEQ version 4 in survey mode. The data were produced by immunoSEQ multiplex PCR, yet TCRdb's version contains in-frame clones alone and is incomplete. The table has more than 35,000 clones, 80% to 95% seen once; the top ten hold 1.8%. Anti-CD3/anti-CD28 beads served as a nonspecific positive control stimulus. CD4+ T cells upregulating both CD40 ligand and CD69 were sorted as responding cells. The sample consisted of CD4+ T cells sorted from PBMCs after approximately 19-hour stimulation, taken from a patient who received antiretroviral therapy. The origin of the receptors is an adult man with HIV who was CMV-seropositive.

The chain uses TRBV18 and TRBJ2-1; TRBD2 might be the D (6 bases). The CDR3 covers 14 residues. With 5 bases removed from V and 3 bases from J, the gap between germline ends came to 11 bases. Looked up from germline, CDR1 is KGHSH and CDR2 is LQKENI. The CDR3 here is CASSGAGNYNEQFF. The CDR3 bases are TGTGCCAGCTCAGGGGCGGGGAACTACAATGAGCAGTTCTTC. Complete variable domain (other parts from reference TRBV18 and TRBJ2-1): NAGVMQNPRHLVRRRGQEARLRCSPMKGHSHVYWYRQLPEEGLKFMVYLQKENIIDESGMPKERFSAEFPKEGPSILRIQQVVRGDSAAYFCASSGAGNYNEQFFGPGTRLTVL.

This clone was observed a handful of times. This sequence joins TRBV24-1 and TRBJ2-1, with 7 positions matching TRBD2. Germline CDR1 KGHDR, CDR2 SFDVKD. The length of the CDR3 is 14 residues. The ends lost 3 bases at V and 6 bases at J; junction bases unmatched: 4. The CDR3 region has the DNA TGTGCCACCAGTGATGTGGGACTATCCAATGAGCAGTTCTTC. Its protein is CATSDVGLSNEQFF.

The CDR3 DNA follows: TGTGCCAGCAGCTCGGTAGGTAGGGACGACCCCAGCTTAGGAAAACTGTTTTTT. It is translated as CASSSVGRDDPSLGKLFF. J is TRBJ1-4 and V is TRBV11-3; perhaps TRBD1 as D (5 bases). The ends were cut back, 4 bases at V and 10 bases at J, with 28 bases in the middle. The germline V gene encodes CDR1 SGHNT and CDR2 YENEEA. This CDR3 comprises 18 residues.

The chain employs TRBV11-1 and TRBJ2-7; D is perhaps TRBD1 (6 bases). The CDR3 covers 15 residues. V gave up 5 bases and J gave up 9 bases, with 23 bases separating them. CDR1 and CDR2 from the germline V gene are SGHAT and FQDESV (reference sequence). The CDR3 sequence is CASSPGVVTGRWQYF. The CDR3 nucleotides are TGTGCCAGCAGCCCAGGGGTCGTGACAGGAAGGTGGCAGTACTTC.

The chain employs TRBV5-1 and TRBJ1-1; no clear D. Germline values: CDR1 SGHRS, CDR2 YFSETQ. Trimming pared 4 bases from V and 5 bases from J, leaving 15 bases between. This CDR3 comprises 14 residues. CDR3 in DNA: TGCGCCAGCAGCCCCACGAGGACTCGGACTGAAGCTTTCTTT. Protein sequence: CASSPTRTRTEAFF.

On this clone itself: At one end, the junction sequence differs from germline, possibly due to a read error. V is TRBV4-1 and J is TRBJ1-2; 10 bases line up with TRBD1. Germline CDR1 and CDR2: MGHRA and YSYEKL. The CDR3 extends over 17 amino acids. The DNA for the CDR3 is TGCGCCAGCAGCCATCACAAAGGACAGGGGGTTGTCTATGACTACACCTTC. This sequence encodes CASSHHKGQGVVYDYTF.

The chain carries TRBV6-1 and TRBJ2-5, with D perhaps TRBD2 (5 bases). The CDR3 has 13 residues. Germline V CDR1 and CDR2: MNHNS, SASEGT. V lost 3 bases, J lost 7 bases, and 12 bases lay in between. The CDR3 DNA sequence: TGTGCCAGCAGTGAGGTGCGGGTTGGGACCCAGTACTTC. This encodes CASSEVRVGTQYF.

The CDR3 region is CASSPDRGQQPQHF. In nucleotides, the CDR3 is TGTGCCAGCAGCCCGGACAGGGGGCAACAGCCCCAGCATTTT. This rearrangement joins TRBV5-4 to TRBJ1-5; TRBD1 aligns across 11 bases. Germline loops: CDR1 SGHNT, CDR2 YYREEE (reference sequence). The V segment lost 4 bases and the J segment 7 bases; nucleotides outside the gene matches: 4. The CDR3 length is 14 residues. Full variable domain (remainder filled in from reference TRBV5-4 and TRBJ1-5): ETGVTQSPTHLIKTRGQQVTLRCSSQSGHNTVSWYQQALGQGPQFIFQYYREEENGRGNFPPRFSGLQFPNYSSELNVNALELDDSALYLCASSPDRGQQPQHFGDGTRLSIL.

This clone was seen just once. CDR3 region: CASSPTTRSTDTQYF. The CDR3 DNA sequence: TGTGCCAGCAGCCCAACGACTAGGAGCACAGATACGCAGTATTTT. This rearrangement joins TRBV7-3 to TRBJ2-3; D may be TRBD2 (6 bases). Per germline, CDR1 SGHTA and CDR2 FQGTGA. The CDR3 sequence is 15 residues long. Trimming took off 5 bases at V and 0 bases at J, with 12 bases between the two ends.

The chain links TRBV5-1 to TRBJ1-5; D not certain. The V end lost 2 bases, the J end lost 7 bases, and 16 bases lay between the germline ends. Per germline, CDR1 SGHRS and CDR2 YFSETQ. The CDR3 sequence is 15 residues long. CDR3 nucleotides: TGCGCCAGCAGCTTCTCGGGGTCCGGAGAACAGCCCCAGCATTTT. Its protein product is CASSFSGSGEQPQHF. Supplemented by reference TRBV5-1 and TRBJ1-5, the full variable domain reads KAGVTQTPRYLIKTRGQQVTLSCSPISGHRSVSWYQQTPGQGLQFLFEYFSETQRNKGNFPGRFSGRQFSNSRSEMNVSTLELGDSALYLCASSFSGSGEQPQHFGDGTRLSIL.

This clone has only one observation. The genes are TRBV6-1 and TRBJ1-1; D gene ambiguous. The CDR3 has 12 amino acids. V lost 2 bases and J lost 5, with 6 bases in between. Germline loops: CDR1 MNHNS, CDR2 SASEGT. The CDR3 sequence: CASSERGTEAFF. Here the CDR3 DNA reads TGTGCCAGCAGTGAACGAGGGACTGAAGCTTTCTTT.

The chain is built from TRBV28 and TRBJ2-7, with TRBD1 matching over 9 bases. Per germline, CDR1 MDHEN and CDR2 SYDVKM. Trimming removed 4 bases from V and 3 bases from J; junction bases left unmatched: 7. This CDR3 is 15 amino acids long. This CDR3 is CASSSSGTGFYEQYF. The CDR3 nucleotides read TGTGCCAGCAGTTCCTCCGGGACAGGGTTCTACGAGCAGTACTTC.

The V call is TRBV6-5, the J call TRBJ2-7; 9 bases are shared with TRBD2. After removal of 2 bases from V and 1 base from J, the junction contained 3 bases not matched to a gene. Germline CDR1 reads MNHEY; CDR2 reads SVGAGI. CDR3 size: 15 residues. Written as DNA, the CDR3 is TGTGCCAGCAGTTACGGGCGGGGGGGTTCCTACGAGCAGTACTTC. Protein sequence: CASSYGRGGSYEQYF.